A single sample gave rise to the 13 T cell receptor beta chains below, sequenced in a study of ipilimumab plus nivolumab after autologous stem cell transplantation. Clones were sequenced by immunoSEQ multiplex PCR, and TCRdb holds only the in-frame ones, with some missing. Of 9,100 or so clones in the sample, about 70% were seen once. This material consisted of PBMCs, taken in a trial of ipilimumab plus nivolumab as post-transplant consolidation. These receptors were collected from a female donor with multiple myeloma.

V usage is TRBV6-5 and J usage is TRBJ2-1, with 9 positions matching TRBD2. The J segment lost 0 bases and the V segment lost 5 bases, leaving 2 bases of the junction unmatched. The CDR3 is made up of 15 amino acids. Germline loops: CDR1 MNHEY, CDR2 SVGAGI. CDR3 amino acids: CASSMTSGSYNEQFF. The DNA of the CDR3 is TGTGCCAGCAGTATGACTAGCGGCTCCTACAATGAGCAGTTCTTC.

CDR3 sequence (DNA): TGCGCCAGCAGCCCCCCACCACTAGCGGGGATTTACAATGAGCAGTTCTTC. Amino acid sequence: CASSPPPLAGIYNEQFF. The V call is TRBV5-1, the J call TRBJ2-1, with 10 bases fitting TRBD2. The CDR3 is 17 amino acids. CDR1 is SGHRS, CDR2 YFSETQ, per germline. V shed 4 bases, J shed 4 bases, and the junction held 11 bases outside the gene matches.

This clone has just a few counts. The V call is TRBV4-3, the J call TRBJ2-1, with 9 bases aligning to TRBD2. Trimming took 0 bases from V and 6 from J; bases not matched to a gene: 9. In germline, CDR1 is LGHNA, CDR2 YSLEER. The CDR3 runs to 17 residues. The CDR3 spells CASSQDFTSGFANEQFF. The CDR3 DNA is TGCGCCAGCAGCCAAGATTTCACTAGCGGGTTCGCCAATGAGCAGTTCTTC.

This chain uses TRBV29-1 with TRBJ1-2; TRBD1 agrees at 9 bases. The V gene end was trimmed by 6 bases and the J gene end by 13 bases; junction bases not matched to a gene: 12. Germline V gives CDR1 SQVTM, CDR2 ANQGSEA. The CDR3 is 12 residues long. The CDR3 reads CSVRGTGWAGTF. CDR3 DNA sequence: TGCAGCGTAAGGGGGACAGGGTGGGCCGGCACCTTC.

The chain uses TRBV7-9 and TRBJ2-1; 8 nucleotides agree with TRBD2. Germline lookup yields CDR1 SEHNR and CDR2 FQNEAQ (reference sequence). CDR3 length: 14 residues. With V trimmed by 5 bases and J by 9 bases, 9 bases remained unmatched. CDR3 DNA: TGTGCCAGCAGCCAGAGCGGGAGTAGGATTGAGCAGTTCTTC. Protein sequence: CASSQSGSRIEQFF.

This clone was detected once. DNA of the CDR3: TGTGCCAGCAGTATAAGGACGGCGAACACTGAAGCTTTCTTT. Its protein product is CASSIRTANTEAFF. The rearrangement joins TRBV27 to TRBJ1-1; the D is unclear. Germline values: CDR1 MNHEY, CDR2 SMNVEV (reference sequence). V gave up 5 bases and J gave up 1 base, with 11 bases separating them. This CDR3 is 14 amino acids long.

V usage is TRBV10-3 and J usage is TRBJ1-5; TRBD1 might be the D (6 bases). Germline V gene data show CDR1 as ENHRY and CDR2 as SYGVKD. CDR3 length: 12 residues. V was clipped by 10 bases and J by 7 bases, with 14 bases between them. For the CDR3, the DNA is TGTGCCACTAGACAGGCTGGACAGCCCCAGCATTTT. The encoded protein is CATRQAGQPQHF.

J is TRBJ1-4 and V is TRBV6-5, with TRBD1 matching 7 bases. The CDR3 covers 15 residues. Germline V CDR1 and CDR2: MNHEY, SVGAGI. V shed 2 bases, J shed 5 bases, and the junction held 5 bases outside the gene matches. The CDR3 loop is CASSYAGTENEKLFF. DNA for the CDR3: TGTGCCAGCAGTTACGCCGGGACAGAGAATGAAAAACTGTTTTTT.

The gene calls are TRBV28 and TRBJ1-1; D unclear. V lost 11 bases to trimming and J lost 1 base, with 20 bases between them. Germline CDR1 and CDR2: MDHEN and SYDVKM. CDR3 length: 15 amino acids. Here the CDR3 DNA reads TGTGCCTCCGGTAAAGGCATCCCCCGGAACACTGAAGCTTTCTTT. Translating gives CASGKGIPRNTEAFF.

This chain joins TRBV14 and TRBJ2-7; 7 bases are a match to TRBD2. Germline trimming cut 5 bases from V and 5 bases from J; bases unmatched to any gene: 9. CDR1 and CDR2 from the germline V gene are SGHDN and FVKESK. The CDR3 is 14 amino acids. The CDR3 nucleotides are TGTGCCAGCAGCAAAAGCGGGGTGGTCAACGAGCAGTACTTC. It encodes CASSKSGVVNEQYF.

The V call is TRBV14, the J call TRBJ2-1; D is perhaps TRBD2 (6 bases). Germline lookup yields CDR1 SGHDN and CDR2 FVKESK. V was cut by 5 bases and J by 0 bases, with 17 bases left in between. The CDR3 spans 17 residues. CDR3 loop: CASSTHRDFRSYNEQFF. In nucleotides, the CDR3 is TGTGCCAGCAGCACGCACCGGGACTTCCGCTCCTACAATGAGCAGTTCTTC.

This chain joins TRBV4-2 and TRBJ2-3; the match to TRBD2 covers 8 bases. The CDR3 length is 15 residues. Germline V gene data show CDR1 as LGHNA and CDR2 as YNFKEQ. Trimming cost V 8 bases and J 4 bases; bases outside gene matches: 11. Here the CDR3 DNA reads TGTGCCAGCGACACCGGGACTAGTAATGCAGATACGCAGTATTTT. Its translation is CASDTGTSNADTQYF.

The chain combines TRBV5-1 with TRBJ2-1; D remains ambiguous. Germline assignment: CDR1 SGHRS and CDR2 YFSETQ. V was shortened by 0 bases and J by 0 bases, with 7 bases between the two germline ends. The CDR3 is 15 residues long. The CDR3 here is CASSLVLDSYNEQFF. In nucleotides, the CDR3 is TGCGCCAGCAGCTTGGTCCTAGACTCCTACAATGAGCAGTTCTTC.